This T cell receptor (beta chain) originates from a study of TIL therapy for anti-PD-1-resistant metastatic lung cancer. As for the study in general: Most patients had lung adenocarcinoma; a handful of tumors were EGFR-mutant, two ALK-rearranged; half smoked currently or formerly. Tumors carried a median 1.5 non-synonymous mutations per megabase. General study results and limits: The baseline peripheral repertoire was partially replaced by infused TIL clonotypes that later decayed.

Regarding time point: pre-treatment sample, taken before nivolumab and TIL therapy. V shed 0 bases and J shed 0 bases, with 0 bases lying between them. Germline CDR1 is SGDLS and CDR2 is YYNGEE. The CDR3 is 12 residues long. This clone was seen a handful of times. Its antigen is undetermined. The immunoSEQ assay was v3. Libraries were prepared by immunoSEQ multiplex PCR; TCRdb keeps only in-frame clonotypes and omits some of them. This table holds nearly 60,000 clones, around 79% found once. The sample in question was blood, obtained at baseline. This chain links TRBV9 with TRBJ1-2; D uncertain. The sequence was collected from a person between 30 and 80 years old with non-small cell lung cancer. The CDR3 sequence: CASSVANYGYTF. The CDR3 bases are TGTGCCAGCAGCGTAGCTAACTATGGCTACACCTTC.